The 23 T cell receptor beta chains below all came from one sample that was sequenced in a study of blood T cells in healthy people across ages. PCR was performed a second time for about 7 to 11 cycles using a sample-barcoded 5' primer and a J-beta primer mix. TCRdb re-derived calls from the 5' RACE reads in MiXCR, one entry per CDR3 protein. The sample yields 540,000 or so distinct CDR3 sequences, approximately 27% seen once. The specimen was blood. These receptors originate from a woman between 65 and 79 years old in good health.

The chain's CDR3 is CASSLGGRHEQYF. For the CDR3, the DNA is TGTGCCAGCAGCTTAGGGGGGCGCCACGAGCAGTACTTC. J is TRBJ2-7 and V is TRBV7-8; D possibly corresponds to TRBD1 (6 bases). This CDR3 spans 13 amino acids. Between the trimmed V and J ends, which lost 1 base and 5 bases, there was a span of 9 bases. Per germline, CDR1 SGHVS and CDR2 FQNEAQ.

This clonotype was detected a few times. In DNA, the CDR3 is TGCAGCGTTTCGACCGGGACAGGGGCACGTGTTCAGTACTTC. Translated: CSVSTGTGARVQYF. The chain employs TRBV29-1 and TRBJ2-4; 10 bases agree with TRBD1. The CDR3 spans 14 residues. Germline CDR1 SQVTM, CDR2 ANQGSEA. Trimming at V came to 5 bases and at J to 11 bases, leaving 12 bases not matched to a gene.

Here the CDR3 reads CSAYDTSTDTQYF. Here the CDR3 DNA reads TGCAGTGCTTACGACACTAGCACAGATACGCAGTATTTT. V gene TRBV20-1 combines with J gene TRBJ2-3, with D unclear. Germline-derived CDR1 and CDR2 are DFQATT and SNEGSKA (reference sequence). The CDR3 contains 13 residues. Trimming removed 5 bases from V and 0 bases from J, with 9 bases in between.

The V and J genes are TRBV4-2 and TRBJ1-5; 11 bases are a match to TRBD1. The CDR3 is 16 amino acids. Germline V gene sequence: CDR1 LGHNA, CDR2 YNFKEQ. With V trimmed by 1 base and J by 3 bases, 2 bases remained unmatched. For the CDR3, the DNA is TGTGCCAGCAGCCAAGGGACAGGGGGCCCCAATCAGCCCCAGCATTTT. Its translation is CASSQGTGGPNQPQHF.

This clonotype has more than one count but fewer than ten. The CDR3 region has the DNA TGTGCCAGCAGATCTCCAGGGGGCGCATGGGAGACCCAGTACTTC. Residues: CASRSPGGAWETQYF. The chain carries TRBV7-2 and TRBJ2-5; TRBD1 matches at 8 bases. The CDR3 covers 15 residues. The germline CDR1 and CDR2 sequences are SGHTA and FQGNSA. V shed 6 bases, J shed 5 bases, and the junction held 11 bases outside the gene matches.

This clonotype was observed a few times. The chain links TRBV3-1 to TRBJ2-1, with 8 bases aligning to TRBD2. The J call may be in error: the DNA end matches TRBJ2-7 better. The CDR3 totals 15 residues. CDR1 and CDR2 from the germline V gene are LGHDT and YNNKEL (reference sequence). The CDR3 here is CASSHLRSGGYEQYF. CDR3 sequence (DNA): TGTGCCAGCAGCCACCTTCGGAGCGGGGGCTACGAGCAGTACTTC.

With regard to this clonotype: It may be a read error: a sequence one base away is much more abundant. This rearrangement joins TRBV7-9 to TRBJ2-5; D uncertain. V lost 5 bases, J lost 1 base, and 11 bases lay in between. This CDR3 has 14 residues. CDR1 and CDR2 (germline): SEHNR, FQNEAQ (reference sequence). The CDR3 loop is CASSTRRIQETQYF. The CDR3, as DNA: TGTGCCAGCAGCACCCGACGGATCCAAGAGACCCAGTACTTC.

This clonotype was seen just once. Since the CDR3 does not end with the conserved phenylalanine or tryptophan, this likely comes from a read error. The chain recombines TRBV7-2 with TRBJ2-1, with D perhaps matching TRBD1 (6 bases). The CDR3 has 14 amino acids. The germline gives CDR1 SGHTA, CDR2 FQGNSA. Trimming cost V 3 bases and J 7 bases, with 13 bases left between them. CDR3 sequence: CASSLGHFGNEQFL. The CDR3 DNA reads as TGTGCCAGCAGCTTGGGACATTTTGGAAATGAGCAGTTCCTC.

The chain carries TRBV6-5 and TRBJ2-5; D gene uncertain. The germline V gene encodes CDR1 MNHEY and CDR2 SVGAGI. Between the trimmed V and J ends, which lost 4 bases and 5 bases, there was a span of 17 bases. The CDR3 is made up of 15 amino acids. In DNA, the CDR3 is TGTGCCAGCAGTTTATCGCCGGTGTTGCAGGAGACCCAGTACTTC. Protein sequence: CASSLSPVLQETQYF.

This clonotype was counted only a few times. V and J are TRBV7-2 and TRBJ2-7; D could derive from TRBD1 or TRBD2 (5 bases each). With 4 bases removed from V and 5 bases from J, the gap between germline ends came to 15 bases. CDR1 SGHTA and CDR2 FQGNSA come from the germline V gene. The CDR3 totals 14 residues. CDR3 in amino acids: CASSSPGTGNEQYF. The CDR3 coding sequence is TGTGCCAGCAGCTCGCCCGGGACGGGGAACGAGCAGTACTTC.

This clonotype was seen a handful of times. This chain joins TRBV4-3 and TRBJ2-1; TRBD2 is a possible D gene (6 bases). V lost 4 bases and J 10 bases, leaving 17 bases between the germline ends. CDR1 LGHNA and CDR2 YSLEER come from the germline V gene. The CDR3 runs to 14 residues. The CDR3 loop reads CASSPGLPSLEQFF. DNA of the CDR3: TGCGCCAGCAGCCCGGGACTGCCGAGCCTGGAGCAGTTCTTC.

As regards this clonotype: This could be a read error, since a much larger clone is one nucleotide away. The CDR3 does not end in the conserved phenylalanine or tryptophan, so this is likely a read error. This chain links TRBV20-1 with TRBJ2-4, with D possibly being TRBD1 (5 bases). The length of the CDR3 is 14 residues. Germline V lookup: CDR1 DFQATT, CDR2 SNEGSKA (reference sequence). Deletions cut 6 bases from V and 5 bases from J, with 17 bases between. The CDR3 loop is CSAHVGAGQNIQYL. The CDR3, as DNA: TGCAGTGCCCACGTTGGGGCAGGACAAAACATTCAGTACCTC.

This clonotype has ten or more counts. The CDR3 spells CASSSPHAAARRNEQFF. The CDR3 region has the DNA TGTGCCAGCAGTTCACCTCACGCGGCCGCCAGACGCAATGAGCAGTTCTTC. The chain recombines TRBV28 with TRBJ2-1; no definite D call. The germline V and J ends were trimmed by 4 bases and 6 bases, with 22 bases remaining between them. CDR1 is MDHEN and CDR2 is SYDVKM in the germline V gene. This CDR3 has 17 amino acids.

In this sample, this clonotype turned up many times. The chain combines TRBV7-8 with TRBJ1-2; TRBD1 matches at 7 bases. Germline V lookup: CDR1 SGHVS, CDR2 FQNEAQ. The CDR3 is 13 amino acids. Trimming at V came to 5 bases and at J to 2 bases, leaving 2 bases not matched to a gene. The CDR3 sequence is CASSMGQNYGYTF. The DNA of the CDR3 is TGTGCCAGCAGCATGGGACAGAACTATGGCTACACCTTC.

The V and J genes are TRBV4-2 and TRBJ2-1, with 7 bases fitting TRBD2. Trimming at V came to 0 bases and at J to 4 bases, leaving 6 bases not matched to a gene. Germline V lookup: CDR1 LGHNA, CDR2 YNFKEQ. The CDR3 contains 16 residues. The CDR3 bases are TGTGCCAGCAGCCAAGAAGGGCTAGCGGTTTACAATGAGCAGTTCTTC. Residues: CASSQEGLAVYNEQFF.

V usage is TRBV29-1 and J usage is TRBJ1-3; no clear D. The CDR3 covers 12 residues. Germline-derived CDR1 and CDR2 are SQVTM and ANQGSEA. V gave up 3 bases and J gave up 3 bases, with 6 bases separating them. CDR3 residues: CSVDSNGNTIYF. The DNA of the CDR3 is TGCAGCGTTGACAGCAATGGAAACACCATATATTTT.

This clonotype showed up just a few times. The chain recombines TRBV4-1 with TRBJ2-5, with D possibly TRBD2 on 6 matching bases. The V and J ends lost 4 bases and 3 bases respectively, with 12 bases between them. CDR3 length: 14 residues. The germline CDR1 and CDR2 sequences are MGHRA and YSYEKL. The CDR3 DNA is TGCGCCAGCAGCCCTTGGAGGGGTAAAGAGACCCAGTACTTC. It encodes CASSPWRGKETQYF.

With respect to this clonotype: Its ends do not fully match the called genes, so a read error is possible. The chain uses TRBV3-1 and TRBJ2-5; 9 nucleotides line up with TRBD1. Germline V gives CDR1 LGHDT, CDR2 YNNKEL (reference sequence). The CDR3 spans 15 residues. CDR3 bases: TGTGCCAGCAGCTACCGGGACAGGGCGAGAGAGACCCAGTATTTC. It is translated as CASSYRDRARETQYF.

This chain joins TRBV3-1 and TRBJ1-2; maybe TRBD1 (5 bases). The V and J ends lost 6 bases and 9 bases respectively, with 26 bases between them. The CDR3 is 16 amino acids. From germline, CDR1 is LGHDT and CDR2 YNNKEL (reference sequence). This CDR3 reads CASSKPRVHSPPRYTF. The CDR3 DNA reads as TGTGCCAGCAGTAAACCCAGGGTTCACTCGCCCCCTCGCTACACCTTC.

This clonotype was picked up a small number of times. The chain couples TRBV5-1 to TRBJ2-7, with 11 bases matching TRBD2. Trimming took 4 bases from V and 2 from J; bases not matched to a gene: 8. The CDR3 runs 16 residues. The germline V gene has CDR1 SGHRS and CDR2 YFSETQ. In nucleotides, the CDR3 is TGCGCCAGCAGCGAGATGCTAGCGGGGGGCCCCTACGAGCAGTACTTC. This codes for CASSEMLAGGPYEQYF.

This sequence joins TRBV11-1 and TRBJ2-2; no clear D gene. Trimming took off 1 base at V and 5 bases at J, with 8 bases between the two ends. The CDR3 covers 14 residues. The germline V gene encodes CDR1 SGHAT and CDR2 FQDESV (reference sequence). CDR3 protein: CASSLVGKTGELFF. DNA for the CDR3: TGTGCCAGCAGCTTAGTGGGGAAGACCGGGGAGCTGTTTTTT.

This clonotype has more than one count but fewer than ten. The CDR3 DNA reads TGTGCCAGCAGCCTTCGACAGGGGAAGAACGAGCAGTACTTC. Protein product: CASSLRQGKNEQYF. The chain uses TRBV28 and TRBJ2-7; 8 positions agree with TRBD1. The CDR3 length is 14 residues. The trim removed 6 bases at V and 5 bases at J, leaving 9 bases unmatched. The germline V gene encodes CDR1 MDHEN and CDR2 SYDVKM.

Concerning this clonotype: One junction end does not reproduce the germline sequence, and a read error may be involved. This chain uses TRBV5-1 with TRBJ1-1; D unclear. Germline V gives CDR1 SGHRS, CDR2 YFSETQ. This CDR3 contains 14 residues. The CDR3 DNA sequence: TGCGCCGGCAGCTTGCGGCCAGGCGGCGGTGAAGCTTTCTTT. This gives the protein CAGSLRPGGGEAFF. The full variable domain, in which reference TRBV5-1 and TRBJ1-1 provide the parts outside the CDR3, is KAGVTQTPRYLIKTRGQQVTLSCSPISGHRSVSWYQQTPGQGLQFLFEYFSETQRNKGNFPGRFSGRQFSNSRSEMNVSTLELGDSALYLCAGSLRPGGGEAFFGQGTRLTVV.